The 32 T cell receptor beta chains in this list originate from one sample, sequenced in a study of T cell repertoires in cytomegalovirus infection (dated by TCRdb to between 2017 and 2020). The listed sequencing device is Illumina HiSeq 1500. TCRdb reran the public reads through fastp at Q25 and MiXCR, keeping productive beta chains. Rows with a matching CDR3 protein are joined into one entry that keeps the most common DNA and genes. This sample lists 600,000 to 800,000 distinct CDR3 sequences; roughly a quarter were detected once. The ten largest make up 7.5% to 9% of the sample. The specimen sequenced was CD8+ T cells from PBMCs. These receptors originate from a human donor in good health (CMV status not recorded). Some clones in this sample may be carry-over from other donors' samples.

On this clonotype: A read error may be the cause here, since a much bigger clone is one base away. The chain uses TRBV12-5 and TRBJ2-2; D tentatively reads TRBD1 or TRBD2 (5 bases each). V was clipped by 3 bases and J by 0 bases, with 11 bases between them. Germline V lookup: CDR1 LGHNT, CDR2 FRNRAP. The CDR3 extends over 16 amino acids. This chain's CDR3 is CASGFVGEANTGELFF. For the CDR3, the DNA is TGTGCTAGTGGTTTTGTGGGGGAAGCGAACACCGGGGAGCTGTTTTTT.

This clonotype was counted ten times or more. The DNA of the CDR3 is TGTGCCAGCAGCTTCATCCCGGACAACTCCTACAATGAGCAGTTCTTC. It encodes CASSFIPDNSYNEQFF. This chain uses TRBV7-9 with TRBJ2-1; possible D gene TRBD1, 5 bases. The CDR3 covers 16 residues. Trimming removed 3 bases at V and 0 bases at J, with 12 bases between. Germline V CDR1 and CDR2: SEHNR, FQNEAQ (reference sequence).

The gene calls are TRBV7-9 and TRBJ1-2, with D possibly matching TRBD1 (6 bases). In germline, CDR1 is SEHNR, CDR2 FQNEAQ (reference sequence). Trimming took off 5 bases at V and 5 bases at J, with 18 bases between the two ends. The CDR3 has 15 amino acids. Here the CDR3 reads CASSGASYREYGYTF. As DNA, the CDR3 is TGTGCCAGCAGCGGTGCCTCTTACAGGGAATATGGCTACACCTTC. The whole variable domain, filled in from reference TRBV7-9 and TRBJ1-2, reads DTGVSQNPRHKITKRGQNVTFRCDPISEHNRLYWYRQTLGQGPEFLTYFQNEAQLEKSRLLSDRFSAERPKGSFSTLEIQRTEQGDSAMYLCASSGASYREYGYTFGSGTRLTVV.

The chain couples TRBV7-9 to TRBJ2-6; 9 nucleotides line up with TRBD2. Germline values: CDR1 SEHNR, CDR2 FQNEAQ (reference sequence). Losses at the gene ends were 5 bases for V and 4 bases for J; bases not matched to a gene: 12. The CDR3 runs 18 residues. The CDR3 loop reads CASSPGGIAGAGANVLTF. As DNA, the CDR3 is TGTGCCAGCAGCCCAGGAGGGATAGCGGGGGCCGGGGCCAACGTCCTGACTTTC.

This clonotype has just a few counts. The chain combines TRBV2 with TRBJ1-1; tentatively, D is TRBD1 (6 bases). Germline CDR1 is SNHLY and CDR2 is FYNNEI. V was shortened by 10 bases and J by 4 bases, with 22 bases between the two germline ends. This CDR3 is 15 amino acids long. This CDR3 reads CATLRRGQMGTEAFF. DNA of the CDR3: TGTGCCACCCTCCGGAGAGGACAGATGGGCACTGAAGCTTTCTTT.

This clonotype appeared once. The germline gene is not matched at one end of the junction; a read error may be the cause. The rearrangement joins TRBV27 to TRBJ1-2; 12 positions agree with TRBD1. This CDR3 comprises 15 residues. Germline V CDR1 and CDR2: MNHEY, SMNVEV (reference sequence). CDR3 in amino acids: CASSSGTGGGYDYTF. CDR3 coding DNA: TGTGCCAGCAGTTCCGGGACAGGGGGCGGATATGACTACACCTTC.

The genes are TRBV27 and TRBJ2-7; TRBD1 aligns across 7 bases. Per germline, CDR1 MNHEY and CDR2 SMNVEV (reference sequence). V shed 0 bases, J shed 2 bases, and the junction held 4 bases outside the gene matches. The CDR3 loop spans 15 amino acids. DNA of the CDR3: TGTGCCAGCAGTTTATCACGGACAGGTCCCTACGAGCAGTACTTC. Amino acids: CASSLSRTGPYEQYF.

This clonotype was recorded at least ten times. The V call is TRBV7-6, the J call TRBJ1-6; a weak D match, TRBD1 (6 bases). The V end was cut by 3 bases, the J end by 7 bases, with 22 bases between. The CDR3 consists of 18 residues. From germline, CDR1 is SGHVS and CDR2 FNYEAQ. CDR3 coding DNA: TGTGCCAGCAGCTTGGGTCCCACAGGGCCTGCCTCAAATTCACCCCTCCACTTT. This codes for CASSLGPTGPASNSPLHF. Drawing the rest from reference TRBV7-6 and TRBJ1-6, the complete variable domain is GAGVSQSPRYKVTKRGQDVALRCDPISGHVSLYWYRQALGQGPEFLTYFNYEAQQDKSGLPNDRFSAERPEGSISTLTIQRTEQRDSAMYRCASSLGPTGPASNSPLHFGNGTRLTVT.

The chain uses TRBV27 and TRBJ2-6; 7 positions agree with TRBD1. The CDR3 consists of 16 residues. Germline lookup yields CDR1 MNHEY and CDR2 SMNVEV (reference sequence). The V segment lost 6 bases and the J segment 0 bases; nucleotides outside the gene matches: 5. CDR3 in DNA: TGTGCCAGCAGCGTGGACAGGAACTCTGGGGCCAACGTCCTGACTTTC. Its translation: CASSVDRNSGANVLTF. Complete variable domain (other parts from reference TRBV27 and TRBJ2-6): EAQVTQNPRYLITVTGKKLTVTCSQNMNHEYMSWYRQDPGLGLRQIYYSMNVEVTDKGDVPEGYKVSRKEKRNFPLILESPSPNQTSLYFCASSVDRNSGANVLTFGAGSRLTVL.

This clonotype came up many times. The rearrangement links TRBV7-9 to TRBJ2-7, with D perhaps matching TRBD2 (6 bases). CDR1 is SEHNR and CDR2 is FQNEAQ in the germline V gene (reference sequence). CDR3 length equals 13 residues. Trimming took 5 bases from V and 2 from J, leaving 10 bases between them. The CDR3 loop reads CASSAGSPYEQYF. The DNA for the CDR3 is TGTGCCAGCAGCGCGGGATCCCCCTACGAGCAGTACTTC.

In this sample, this clonotype turned up a few times. The J gene is TRBJ1-5, the V gene TRBV28; unclear D gene. The V end lost 2 bases, the J end lost 0 bases, and 8 bases lay between the germline ends. Germline CDR1 and CDR2: MDHEN and SYDVKM. The CDR3 covers 15 residues. The CDR3 nucleotides read TGTGCCAGCAGTTTAGTACAGAGTAGCAATCAGCCCCAGCATTTT. Translation: CASSLVQSSNQPQHF.

This clonotype was counted a single time. This may be a read error, as it is one base from a much larger clone. The chain has TRBV14 and TRBJ2-2; 9 bases match TRBD2. The CDR3 is 18 amino acids. V dropped 4 bases and J dropped 2; count of bases not matched to a gene: 11. CDR1 is SGHDN, CDR2 FVKESK, per germline. CDR3 coding DNA: TGTGCCAGCAGCCCCCTACGGCGGGGGGGCCGTAACACCGGGGAGCTGTTTTTT. This gives the protein CASSPLRRGGRNTGELFF.

The chain recombines TRBV29-1 with TRBJ2-5; 7 bases align to TRBD2. The germline V gene has CDR1 SQVTM and CDR2 ANQGSEA. The CDR3 extends over 12 amino acids. The junction had 6 bases not matched to a gene; V was cut back by 8 bases and J by 3 bases. CDR3 residues: CSILGGEETQYF. The CDR3 nucleotides read TGCAGCATTTTGGGAGGGGAAGAGACCCAGTACTTC.

This clonotype was counted ten times or more. The chain carries TRBV28 and TRBJ2-2; 7 bases line up with TRBD1. Germline CDR1 reads MDHEN; CDR2 reads SYDVKM. CDR3 length: 15 amino acids. The V segment lost 7 bases and the J segment 8 bases; nucleotides outside the gene matches: 13. In DNA form, the CDR3 reads TGTGCCAGCATCAGCCGGGACAGTGTACCTGGGGAGCTGTTTTTT. Translated: CASISRDSVPGELFF.

Ten or more counts support this clonotype. The rearrangement uses TRBV7-6 and TRBJ2-1, with 8 bases matching TRBD1. The germline V gene encodes CDR1 SGHVS and CDR2 FNYEAQ. This CDR3 contains 16 residues. V was pared by 1 base and J by 4 bases, with 6 bases of the junction left unmatched. The CDR3 reads CASSLGQGSGYNEQFF. The CDR3 coding sequence is TGTGCCAGCAGCTTAGGACAGGGGTCCGGTTACAATGAGCAGTTCTTC.

A few counts support this clonotype. The chain links TRBV6-2 or TRBV6-3 to TRBJ2-3, with D unclear. The germline CDR1 and CDR2 sequences are MNHEY and SVGEGT. The CDR3 consists of 15 residues. The ends were cut back, 2 bases at V and 1 base at J, with 10 bases in the middle. CDR3 in DNA: TGTGCCAGCAGTTACGTCGACCCTCGCACAGATACGCAGTATTTT. It encodes CASSYVDPRTDTQYF.

The J gene is TRBJ2-2, the V gene TRBV20-1; 15 bases align to TRBD2. Trimming removed 2 bases from V and 1 base from J; junction bases left unmatched: 8. There are 19 residues in the CDR3. CDR1 is DFQATT and CDR2 is SNEGSKA in the germline V gene (reference sequence). The DNA for the CDR3 is TGCAGTGCTAGATCCCCGGGACTAGCGGGGGGAATGAACACCGGGGAGCTGTTTTTT. Its protein is CSARSPGLAGGMNTGELFF.

The V gene is TRBV7-9, the J gene TRBJ1-2, with D tentatively TRBD1 (6 bases). With 4 bases removed from V and 6 bases from J, the gap between germline ends came to 12 bases. Germline V CDR1 and CDR2: SEHNR, FQNEAQ (reference sequence). The CDR3 consists of 13 residues. CDR3 sequence: CASSSRGWDGYTF. In nucleotides, the CDR3 is TGTGCCAGCAGCTCCAGGGGATGGGATGGCTACACCTTC.

This clonotype was seen many times. The J gene is TRBJ2-2, the V gene TRBV7-8; D may match TRBD1 or TRBD2 (6 bases each). The CDR3 loop spans 18 amino acids. Germline CDR1 is SGHVS and CDR2 is FQNEAQ. Trimming took off 5 bases at V and 6 bases at J, with 25 bases between the two ends. The CDR3 DNA reads as TGTGCCAGCAGCCTACTAGGGGGGTGGCAAACCATGTCCGGGGAGCTGTTTTTT. It codes for CASSLLGGWQTMSGELFF. Full variable domain (remainder filled in from reference TRBV7-8 and TRBJ2-2): GAGVSQSPRYKVAKRGQDVALRCDPISGHVSLFWYQQALGQGPEFLTYFQNEAQLDKSGLPSDRFFAERPEGSVSTLKIQRTQQEDSAVYLCASSLLGGWQTMSGELFFGEGSRLTVL.

This clonotype has a count of ten or more. J is TRBJ2-1 and V is TRBV7-6; either TRBD1 or TRBD2 may supply D (5 bases each). The CDR3 contains 15 residues. Germline V gene sequence: CDR1 SGHVS, CDR2 FNYEAQ. The ends were cut back, 5 bases at V and 1 base at J, with 12 bases in the middle. CDR3 coding DNA: TGTGCCAGCAGCAAAGTTGGGGGTTCCTACAATGAGCAGTTCTTC. Translated: CASSKVGGSYNEQFF.

Worth noting for this clonotype: One end of the junction is discordant with germline, which a read error may explain. In DNA, the CDR3 is TGTGGCAGCAGCCAAGATCCGCGGAGGGAGACCCAGTACTTC. Its protein product is CGSSQDPRRETQYF. J is TRBJ2-5 and V is TRBV14, with a tentative D call TRBD2 (5 bases). The CDR3 contains 14 residues. The germline V gene encodes CDR1 SGHDN and CDR2 FVKESK.

V usage is TRBV4-2 and J usage is TRBJ1-5; D is ambiguous. The germline gives CDR1 LGHNA, CDR2 YNFKEQ. V was pared by 1 base and J by 0 bases, with 10 bases between. The CDR3 covers 16 residues. The CDR3 DNA reads TGTGCCAGCAGCCAAGTTAGGGAACCTAGCAATCAGCCCCAGCATTTT. Protein product: CASSQVREPSNQPQHF.

This clonotype was counted between two and nine times. The gene calls are TRBV15 and TRBJ2-2; weak D call: TRBD1 (6 bases). The CDR3 contains 16 residues. Deletions cut 3 bases from V and 7 bases from J, with 18 bases between. Germline V gene sequence: CDR1 LNHNV, CDR2 YYDKDF (reference sequence). The CDR3 sequence is CATSSPYRELDGELFF. In DNA form, the CDR3 reads TGTGCCACCAGCAGCCCTTACAGGGAACTTGACGGGGAGCTGTTTTTT.

This clonotype occurred a few times. This sequence joins TRBV7-9 and TRBJ2-3; D tentatively reads TRBD1 or TRBD2 (6 bases each). The CDR3 spans 15 residues. Between the trimmed V and J ends, which lost 10 bases and 0 bases, there was a span of 17 bases. Germline V CDR1 and CDR2: SEHNR, FQNEAQ (reference sequence). CDR3 sequence: CAILEGGPSTDTQYF. CDR3 nucleotide sequence: TGTGCCATCCTCGAGGGGGGTCCTAGCACAGATACGCAGTATTTT.

The chain links TRBV20-1 to TRBJ1-2; TRBD1 is a possible D gene (6 bases). The CDR3 runs to 13 residues. The germline V and J ends were trimmed by 1 base and 3 bases, with 9 bases remaining between them. Germline lookup yields CDR1 DFQATT and CDR2 SNEGSKA (reference sequence). CDR3 sequence: CSARVRTDYGYTF. As DNA, the CDR3 is TGCAGTGCTAGAGTGAGGACAGACTATGGCTACACCTTC.

This clonotype was seen a handful of times. The chain is built from TRBV20-1 and TRBJ1-1, with unresolved D. Deletions cut 3 bases from V and 4 bases from J, with 6 bases between. Germline V gene lookup returns CDR1 DFQATT and CDR2 SNEGSKA (reference sequence). This CDR3 is 11 amino acids long. The CDR3 nucleotides read TGCAGTGCTAGGGTCGGCACTGAAGCTTTCTTT. Translation: CSARVGTEAFF.

This chain connects TRBV7-2 to TRBJ2-2; no definite D call. The germline gives CDR1 SGHTA, CDR2 FQGNSA. There are 15 residues in the CDR3. V was trimmed by 2 bases and J by 6 bases, leaving 13 bases between them. The CDR3 protein is CASSLSSSVPGELFF. The CDR3 bases are TGTGCCAGCAGCTTATCCTCTTCCGTCCCCGGGGAGCTGTTTTTT.

This clonotype was counted at least ten times. The V call is TRBV6-4, the J call TRBJ1-2; no reliable D call. Germline V CDR1 and CDR2: MRHNA, SNTAGT. With 3 bases removed from V and 4 bases from J, the gap between germline ends came to 12 bases. The CDR3 spans 14 residues. The CDR3 is CASSETDRSYGYTF. CDR3 in DNA: TGTGCCAGCAGTGAGACGGATAGGTCCTATGGCTACACCTTC.

This clonotype was detected a few times. The DNA for the CDR3 is TGCGCCAGCAGCCACGGAGGCGGGGGGGATGCAGATACGCAGTATTTT. Protein sequence: CASSHGGGGDADTQYF. The chain recombines TRBV4-3 with TRBJ2-3, with TRBD2 identical over 9 bases. The CDR3 is made up of 16 amino acids. Germline V gene sequence: CDR1 LGHNA, CDR2 YSLEER. V dropped 3 bases and J dropped 4; count of bases not matched to a gene: 8.

This clonotype was seen only a few times. The chain uses TRBV27 and TRBJ2-7, with 8 bases that match TRBD2. V gave up 7 bases and J gave up 5 bases; unmatched junction bases: 7. CDR3 length: 13 amino acids. Germline V gene lookup returns CDR1 MNHEY and CDR2 SMNVEV (reference sequence). The CDR3 reads CASMSGGGNEQYF. DNA for the CDR3: TGTGCCAGCATGTCCGGGGGGGGTAACGAGCAGTACTTC.

The table lists this clonotype with many counts. J is TRBJ2-7 and V is TRBV7-6; the D gene is possibly TRBD1 (6 bases). Germline V gene lookup returns CDR1 SGHVS and CDR2 FNYEAQ. V was cut by 1 base and J by 4 bases, with 20 bases left in between. The CDR3 sequence is 17 residues long. The CDR3 bases are TGTGCCAGCAGCTTAGGAGCCCCCCTACAGGGCCAATACGAGCAGTACTTC. Its translation: CASSLGAPLQGQYEQYF.

This clonotype has only a few counts. This chain uses TRBV12-5 with TRBJ1-4, with a possible D match to TRBD1 (5 bases). Trimming shortened V by 7 bases and J by 8 bases, and 17 bases separated the two germline ends. The CDR3 contains 14 residues. Germline-derived CDR1 and CDR2 are LGHNT and FRNRAP. CDR3: CASVIGEEGEKLFF. The CDR3 DNA reads as TGTGCTAGTGTCATAGGAGAGGAGGGGGAAAAACTGTTTTTT.